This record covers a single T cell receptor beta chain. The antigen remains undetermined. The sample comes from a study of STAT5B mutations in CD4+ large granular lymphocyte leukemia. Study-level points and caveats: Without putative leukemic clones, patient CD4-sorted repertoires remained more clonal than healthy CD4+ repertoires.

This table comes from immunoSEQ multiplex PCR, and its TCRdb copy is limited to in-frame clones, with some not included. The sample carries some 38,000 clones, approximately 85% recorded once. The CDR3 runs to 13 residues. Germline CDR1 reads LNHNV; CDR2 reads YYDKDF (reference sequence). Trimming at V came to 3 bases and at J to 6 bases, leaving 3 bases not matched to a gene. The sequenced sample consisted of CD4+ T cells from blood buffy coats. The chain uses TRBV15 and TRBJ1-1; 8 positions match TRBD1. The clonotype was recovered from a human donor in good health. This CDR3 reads CATSSIQGAEAFF. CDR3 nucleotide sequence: TGTGCCACCAGCAGTATACAGGGGGCTGAAGCTTTCTTT.